Shown below are 27 T cell receptor beta chains from a single sample sequenced in a study of blood T cell repertoires in COVID-19. Clones were read by immunoSEQ multiplex PCR, and TCRdb kept only the in-frame ones, dropping some. The table includes approximately 68,000 clones, approximately 79% detected once. The specimen sequenced was peripheral blood. The receptors stem from an older man with active COVID-19.

This rearrangement joins TRBV6-5 to TRBJ2-3; D uncertain. CDR3 size: 12 residues. Germline lookup yields CDR1 MNHEY and CDR2 SVGAGI. Trimming took off 8 bases at V and 0 bases at J, with 6 bases between the two ends. CDR3 sequence reads: CASGPSTDTQYF. CDR3 sequence (DNA): TGTGCCAGCGGGCCTAGCACAGATACGCAGTATTTT.

This chain's CDR3 is CASSQGAPGLGFSISYEQYF. CDR3 nucleotides: TGCGCCAGCAGCCAAGGGGCTCCGGGACTAGGCTTTTCTATCTCCTACGAGCAGTACTTC. The chain joins TRBV4-3 to TRBJ2-7, with 8 bases identical to TRBD2. The CDR3 is 20 amino acids. Germline V gene data show CDR1 as LGHNA and CDR2 as YSLEER. Trimming removed 1 base from V and 0 bases from J; junction bases left unmatched: 17.

J is TRBJ1-5 and V is TRBV2; D possibly corresponds to TRBD1 (6 bases). Looked up from germline, CDR1 is SNHLY and CDR2 is FYNNEI. The CDR3 covers 16 residues. V lost 7 bases, J lost 2 bases, and 18 bases lay in between. The CDR3 DNA follows: TGTGCCAGCACCGCAACAGGGTCGAAGGGCAATCAGCCCCAGCATTTT. This sequence encodes CASTATGSKGNQPQHF.

V usage is TRBV7-9 and J usage is TRBJ1-3; D gene unclear. The germline V gene encodes CDR1 SEHNR and CDR2 FQNEAQ (reference sequence). Between the trimmed V and J ends, which lost 4 bases and 5 bases, there was a span of 9 bases. This CDR3 has 13 residues. Here the CDR3 reads CASSSDGRNTIYF. DNA for the CDR3: TGTGCCAGCAGCTCAGATGGTCGAAACACCATATATTTT.

The chain uses TRBV5-1 and TRBJ2-2; the D is unclear. Germline-derived CDR1 and CDR2 are SGHRS and YFSETQ. V gave up 1 base and J gave up 3 bases, with 10 bases separating them. The CDR3 has 15 amino acids. CDR3 region: CASSLRTQHTGELFF. The DNA of the CDR3 is TGCGCCAGCAGCTTGAGAACACAGCACACCGGGGAGCTGTTTTTT.

The rearrangement joins TRBV3-1 (or the pseudogene TRBV3-2) to TRBJ1-5, with D unclear. The CDR3 extends over 14 amino acids. Germline V gives CDR1 LGHDT, CDR2 YNNKEL (reference sequence). V shed 1 base and J shed 7 bases, with 11 bases lying between them. The CDR3 region is CASSQGGAGQPQHF. The DNA of the CDR3 is TGTGCCAGCAGCCAAGGTGGCGCAGGACAGCCCCAGCATTTT.

V is TRBV7-3 and J is TRBJ2-7; TRBD2 aligns across 7 bases. This CDR3 is 13 amino acids long. From germline, CDR1 is SGHTA and CDR2 FQGTGA. Unmatched junction bases numbered 7, after V lost 8 bases and J lost 3 bases. The CDR3 sequence: CASGEGLNYEQYF. As DNA, the CDR3 is TGTGCCAGCGGGGAGGGGCTCAACTACGAGCAGTACTTC. The full variable domain, with the rest looked up from reference TRBV7-3 and TRBJ2-7, is GAGVSQTPSNKVTEKGKYVELRCDPISGHTALYWYRQSLGQGPEFLIYFQGTGAADDSGLPNDRFFAVRPEGSVSTLKIQRTERGDSAVYLCASGEGLNYEQYFGPGTRLTVT.

This clone was counted a single time. This sequence joins TRBV10-3 and TRBJ2-7; 7 bases align to TRBD1. J was trimmed by 1 base and V by 0 bases; bases with no gene match: 9. Germline CDR1 and CDR2: ENHRY and SYGVKD. CDR3 length equals 17 residues. CDR3 coding DNA: TGTGCCATCAGTGAGTCCCTTGGGACAGAAGGATCCTACGAGCAGTACTTC. Translating gives CAISESLGTEGSYEQYF.

The V gene is TRBV30, the J gene TRBJ1-6; D is unclear. The CDR3 consists of 14 residues. Germline V gives CDR1 GTSNPN, CDR2 SVGIG (reference sequence). The V and J ends lost 1 base and 3 bases respectively, with 7 bases between them. The DNA for the CDR3 is TGTGCCTGGAGTGACGGGAACTATAATTCACCCCTCCACTTT. The encoded protein is CAWSDGNYNSPLHF.

The chain carries TRBV6-2 or TRBV6-3 and TRBJ2-1; 7 positions agree with TRBD2. The CDR3 contains 16 residues. V lost 6 bases, J lost 5 bases, and 13 bases stayed unmatched. In germline, CDR1 is MNHEY, CDR2 SVGEGT. CDR3 loop: CASSPFVGLNNNEQFF. CDR3 bases: TGTGCCAGCAGCCCCTTCGTGGGACTAAATAACAATGAGCAGTTCTTC.

The rearrangement uses TRBV10-2 and TRBJ2-5, with 8 bases lining up with TRBD1. The germline V gene has CDR1 WSHSY and CDR2 SAAADI. The CDR3 is 15 amino acids. Trimming took 3 bases from V and 3 from J; bases not matched to a gene: 6. The CDR3 sequence is CASSDIQGEEETQYF. CDR3 nucleotide sequence: TGCGCCAGCAGTGATATACAGGGGGAAGAAGAGACCCAGTACTTC.

As for this clone: A read error may produce the germline difference seen at one junction end. The CDR3 here is CASSLVGSGGSINEQFF. The CDR3 coding sequence is TGCGCCAGCAGTTTGGTCGGATCGGGAGGGTCGATCAATGAGCAGTTCTTC. This chain joins TRBV5-1 and TRBJ2-1; 8 bases agree with TRBD2. The CDR3 covers 17 residues. Germline V gene sequence: CDR1 SGHRS, CDR2 YFSETQ.

This clone appeared once. The chain joins TRBV7-6 to TRBJ1-6; D unresolved. The CDR3 is 15 amino acids. Germline V gene data show CDR1 as SGHVS and CDR2 as FNYEAQ. With 1 base removed from V and 3 bases from J, the gap between germline ends came to 7 bases. CDR3 nucleotide sequence: TGTGCCAGCAGCTTAGAAAACAGCTATAATTCACCCCTCCACTTT. It codes for CASSLENSYNSPLHF. The whole variable domain, remainder taken from reference TRBV7-6 and TRBJ1-6, is GAGVSQSPRYKVTKRGQDVALRCDPISGHVSLYWYRQALGQGPEFLTYFNYEAQQDKSGLPNDRFSAERPEGSISTLTIQRTEQRDSAMYRCASSLENSYNSPLHFGNGTRLTVT.

The chain is built from TRBV11-2 and TRBJ2-5; TRBD1 matches 12 bases. CDR3 length equals 19 residues. Germline CDR1 SGHAT, CDR2 FQNNGV. V was pared by 5 bases and J by 5 bases, with 18 bases of the junction left unmatched. The CDR3 nucleotides are TGTGCCAGCAGCCCTTCACCGGGACAGGGGGCGAGGTTAGGGGAGACCCAGTACTTC. It yields the protein CASSPSPGQGARLGETQYF.

The genes are TRBV7-6 and TRBJ1-2, with 11 bases matching TRBD1. The V and J ends lost 4 bases and 5 bases, in that order; junction bases with no gene match: 18. Germline CDR1 is SGHVS and CDR2 is FNYEAQ. This CDR3 is 19 amino acids long. CDR3 amino acids: CASSSRDRGTISLFYGYTF. The CDR3 coding sequence is TGTGCCAGCAGCTCTCGGGACAGGGGGACTATATCTTTATTTTATGGCTACACCTTC.

This chain connects TRBV6-1 to TRBJ2-2; TRBD1 agrees at 7 bases. The CDR3 contains 16 residues. Germline values: CDR1 MNHNS, CDR2 SASEGT. With 4 bases clipped from V and 5 bases from J, the junction kept 10 bases outside the gene matches. The chain's CDR3 is CASSVTRQGGTGELFF. The CDR3 DNA is TGTGCCAGCAGTGTGACGAGACAGGGTGGAACCGGGGAGCTGTTTTTT.

This chain uses TRBV3-1 (or the pseudogene TRBV3-2) with TRBJ2-7; D gene uncertain. Trimming took 1 base from V and 1 from J, leaving 11 bases between them. Per germline, CDR1 LGHDT and CDR2 YNNKEL (reference sequence). This CDR3 contains 15 residues. The CDR3 loop is CASSQGLEMSYEQYF. For the CDR3, the DNA is TGTGCCAGCAGCCAAGGGCTAGAAATGTCCTACGAGCAGTACTTC.

The gene calls are TRBV7-2 and TRBJ1-2, with D uncertain. The CDR3 is 14 amino acids. Trimming removed 2 bases from V and 6 bases from J, with 13 bases in between. From germline, CDR1 is SGHTA and CDR2 FQGNSA. The CDR3 bases are TGTGCCAGCAGCTTACCAGAGGCGATCCATGGCTACACCTTC. This encodes CASSLPEAIHGYTF.

This clone was detected only a few times. DNA for the CDR3: TGTGCCAGCAGTGCGGTACGGACAGGGAAAGAGACCCAGTACTTC. It translates to CASSAVRTGKETQYF. This chain links TRBV27 with TRBJ2-5; 8 bases map to TRBD1. The CDR3 is 15 residues long. CDR1 is MNHEY and CDR2 is SMNVEV in the germline V gene (reference sequence). The J segment lost 3 bases and the V segment lost 5 bases, leaving 8 bases of the junction unmatched.

The rearrangement links TRBV4-1 to TRBJ1-1; D perhaps matches TRBD1 (5 bases). The germline V gene has CDR1 MGHRA and CDR2 YSYEKL. V dropped 1 base and J dropped 3 bases, with 12 bases sitting between them. CDR3 size: 15 residues. CDR3: CASSQAPGFYTEAFF. The CDR3 bases are TGCGCCAGCAGCCAAGCCCCAGGGTTTTACACTGAAGCTTTCTTT.

The rearrangement uses TRBV29-1 and TRBJ2-2, with 7 nucleotides matching TRBD1. The CDR3 is 13 amino acids. The V gene end was trimmed by 6 bases and the J gene end by 4 bases; junction bases not matched to a gene: 5. Germline CDR1 reads SQVTM; CDR2 reads ANQGSEA. The CDR3 protein is CSVRGQATGELFF. For the CDR3, the DNA is TGCAGCGTCCGCGGACAGGCCACCGGGGAGCTGTTTTTT.

The chain joins TRBV19 to TRBJ1-1; weak D call: TRBD1 (6 bases). CDR1 is LNHDA and CDR2 is SQIVND in the germline V gene (reference sequence). This CDR3 region has 15 residues. V gave up 7 bases and J gave up 6 bases, with 21 bases separating them. The CDR3 DNA reads TGTGCCAGTACCCCACACAGGGCTGGTGCCTCTGAAGCTTTCTTT. Translating gives CASTPHRAGASEAFF.

V and J are TRBV5-4 and TRBJ1-1, with 9 bases that match TRBD1. The V and J ends lost 4 bases and 4 bases, in that order; junction bases with no gene match: 5. Germline lookup yields CDR1 SGHNT and CDR2 YYREEE (reference sequence). This CDR3 has 14 residues. This chain's CDR3 is CASSVQGATTEAFF. DNA of the CDR3: TGTGCCAGCAGCGTACAGGGGGCGACCACTGAAGCTTTCTTT.

The table lists this clone with a count of one. V gene TRBV11-2 combines with J gene TRBJ1-1, with a tentative D call TRBD1 (5 bases). This CDR3 has 14 residues. The V and J ends lost 6 bases and 4 bases respectively, with 15 bases between them. Per germline, CDR1 SGHAT and CDR2 FQNNGV. DNA for the CDR3: TGTGCCAGCAGTCACGCGGGGGACGGCACTGAAGCTTTCTTT. Translation: CASSHAGDGTEAFF.

This chain uses TRBV3-1 (or the pseudogene TRBV3-2) with TRBJ2-3, with TRBD2 matching over 8 bases. With V trimmed by 6 bases and J by 3 bases, 11 bases remained unmatched. CDR1 and CDR2 from the germline V gene are LGHDT and YNNKEL (reference sequence). CDR3 size: 16 residues. CDR3: CASSRGGPGQTDTQYF. The CDR3 bases are TGTGCCAGCAGTCGCGGGGGGCCCGGACAGACAGATACGCAGTATTTT.

This chain uses TRBV6-5 with TRBJ1-5; D gene unclear. The V end lost 4 bases, the J end lost 4 bases, and 8 bases lay between the germline ends. The germline CDR1 and CDR2 sequences are MNHEY and SVGAGI. The CDR3 loop spans 13 amino acids. The CDR3 protein is CASSFAGNQPQHF. DNA for the CDR3: TGTGCCAGCAGTTTTGCGGGGAATCAGCCCCAGCATTTT.

The V gene is TRBV18, the J gene TRBJ1-2; D uncertain. Trimming took off 5 bases at V and 6 bases at J, with 13 bases between the two ends. The CDR3 contains 13 residues. Per germline, CDR1 KGHSH and CDR2 LQKENI. The DNA of the CDR3 is TGTGCCAGCTCATCCCAGTCCCTCGATGGCTACACCTTC. It is translated as CASSSQSLDGYTF. The whole variable domain, remainder taken from reference TRBV18 and TRBJ1-2, is NAGVMQNPRHLVRRRGQEARLRCSPMKGHSHVYWYRQLPEEGLKFMVYLQKENIIDESGMPKERFSAEFPKEGPSILRIQQVVRGDSAAYFCASSSQSLDGYTFGSGTRLTVV.